This T cell receptor beta chain was documented in a study of T cell repertoires in cytomegalovirus infection. Study at large: Matching HLA type and CMV infection were both indicated by public TCR beta signatures. Findings of the study overall: Cumulative public TCR beta family frequency identified carriers of CMV plus the relevant HLA.

After removal of 3 bases from V and 0 bases from J, the junction contained 2 bases not matched to a gene. CDR1 LNHDA and CDR2 SQIVND come from the germline V gene (reference sequence). This CDR3 has 15 residues. This clonotype occurred once. The antigen is unknown. One entry per CDR3 protein, called by TCRdb with MiXCR from the reads. This sample has fewer than 200,000 distinct CDR3 sequences; about 20% occur once, and the top ten carry just under 3%. Source material: PBMCs. This TCR was sampled from a human donor in good health (CMV status not recorded). Some clones in this sample may be carry-over from other donors' samples. This chain joins TRBV19 and TRBJ2-4, with TRBD1 matching over 7 bases. The CDR3: CASSIRQGAKNIQYF. In DNA form, the CDR3 reads TGTGCCAGTAGTATCAGACAGGGAGCCAAAAACATTCAGTACTTC.